The T cell receptor (beta chain) described here comes from a study of blood T cell repertoires in COVID-19. Source study methods: The assay estimated nucleated cells by amplifying reference gene primers. Sequenced by immunoSEQ multiplex PCR; TCRdb stores in-frame clones only, minus some. V and J calls and clone size are given by that table; D and trimming were obtained from the DNA. Altogether approximately 91,000 clones are present, 70% to 90% being singletons, with the ten largest covering 3.5% to 5.5%. The CDR3 covers 12 residues. The germline gives CDR1 MNHEY, CDR2 SVGAGI. The germline V and J ends were trimmed by 7 bases and 7 bases, with 13 bases remaining between them.

This rearrangement joins TRBV6-5 to TRBJ2-5; weak D call: TRBD2 (5 bases). This clonotype was obtained from a man in his 70s with acute or convalescent COVID-19. Material for sequencing was peripheral blood. The CDR3 reads CASIARRGTQYF. The CDR3 DNA follows: TGTGCCAGCATAGCGCGACGGGGGACCCAGTACTTC.